The rows below give T cell receptor beta chains drawn from one sample of a study of T cell clones after liver transplantation. Clones were read by immunoSEQ multiplex PCR, and TCRdb kept only the in-frame ones, dropping some. Of more than 95,000 clones listed, 82% were seen once; the top ten hold 0.8% to 1%. The starting material was CD4+ T cells from blood, obtained before liver transplant. The receptors were gathered from a human donor who received a liver transplant. CDR3s include the opening cysteine and the closing phenylalanine or tryptophan. The D gene is left open where the match is weak. Not all rows give a size; the values are once, few, many and, for expanded clones, a class.

abundance	d_gene	v_gene	j_gene	CDR3nt	CDR3aa
.	TRBD2	TRBV6-4	TRBJ2-1	TGTGCCAGCAGTAAGATAGCGGGAACCTACAATGAGCAGTTCTTC	CASSKIAGTYNEQFF
once	.	TRBV10-3	TRBJ2-5	TGTGCCATCAGTGTGAGGGGAGGAGAGACCCAGTACTTC	CAISVRGGETQYF
.	.	TRBV5-1	TRBJ2-1	TGCGCCAGCAGCTTGGAGACGGCCTACAATGAGCAGTTCTTC	CASSLETAYNEQFF
.	.	TRBV7-3	TRBJ2-7	TGTGCCAGCAGCTTGACCTTGGGATACGAGCAGTACTTC	CASSLTLGYEQYF
.	TRBD1	TRBV2	TRBJ2-3	TGTGCCAGCAGAAGTCAGGGGGCGGGCACAGATACGCAGTATTTT	CASRSQGAGTDTQYF
.	TRBD1	TRBV19	TRBJ2-7	TGTGCCAGTGGCGGGACAGGAAAAAGGACCTACGAGCAGTACTTC	CASGGTGKRTYEQYF
.	TRBD1	TRBV4-3	TRBJ1-4	TGCGCCAGCAGCCGATCCCGGGACAGGGCTAATGAAAAACTGTTTTTT	CASSRSRDRANEKLFF
.	.	TRBV30	TRBJ2-3	TGTGCCTGGAGTGTAACAGATACGCAGTATTTT	CAWSVTDTQYF
.	.	TRBV21-1	TRBJ2-5	TGTGCCAGCAGCAAAAGCAAAGCGGGGCCAGGGGGTACCCAAGAGACCCAGTACTTC	CASSKSKAGPGGTQETQYF
.	.	TRBV7-6	TRBJ1-1	TGTGCCAGCAGCTTAGCGCTATGGAGAGAGAACACTGAAGCTTTCTTT	CASSLALWRENTEAFF
.	.	TRBV2	TRBJ1-5	TGTGCCAGCAGTGGGGGTCAGCCCCAGCATTTT	CASSGGQPQHF
.	TRBD1	TRBV4-2	TRBJ2-7	TGTGCCAGCAGCCCCCTGACAGGGAACCTTAACGAGCAGTACTTC	CASSPLTGNLNEQYF
.	.	TRBV4-1	TRBJ2-3	TGCGCCAGCAGCCAAGCTTCGGATACGCAGTATTTT	CASSQASDTQYF
once	TRBD1	TRBV6-1	TRBJ2-7	TGTGCCAGCAGTGGACAGGGGTGGGAGCAGTACTTC	CASSGQGWEQYF
.	TRBD1	TRBV5-4	TRBJ2-5	TGTGCCAGCAGCTTGGTGGACAGGGGTGAGACCCAGTACTTC	CASSLVDRGETQYF
.	TRBD1	TRBV7-8	TRBJ2-2	TGTGCCAGCAGCTTAGTGCGGAACAGGGGTAACACCGGGGAGCTGTTTTTT	CASSLVRNRGNTGELFF
.	TRBD1	TRBV7-2	TRBJ1-2	TGTGCCAGCAGCCCGGCGTCGGGACAGGGCCTCTATGGCTACACCTTC	CASSPASGQGLYGYTF
.	.	TRBV25-1	TRBJ2-2	TGTGCCAGCAGCGACGCCCCGGGGAGGTTGAACACCGGGGAGCTGTTTTTT	CASSDAPGRLNTGELFF
.	TRBD1	TRBV6-5	TRBJ2-7	TGTGCCAGCAGCCTCGGTGGACAGGCGGGCGAGCAGTACTTC	CASSLGGQAGEQYF
.	TRBD1	TRBV2	TRBJ1-1	TGTGCCAGCAGAGAGGACAGGGGAGGTAGCCCTGAAGCTTTCTTT	CASREDRGGSPEAFF
.	TRBD1	TRBV27	TRBJ2-3	TGTGCCAGCAGTTTATCTGGGCAGGGGGCAACAGATACGCAGTATTTT	CASSLSGQGATDTQYF
few	.	TRBV27	TRBJ1-2	TGTGCCAGCAGTCGAGGAGGACAGATGAGTGGGGGCTACACCTTC	CASSRGGQMSGGYTF
few	.	TRBV7-9	TRBJ1-1	TGTGCCAGCAGCCCTGGGGTCGCGGGAGCTTTCTTT	CASSPGVAGAFF
.	.	TRBV28	TRBJ1-2	TGTGCCAGCAGTTTAGGTCAGGGTGGCTACACCTTC	CASSLGQGGYTF
.	.	TRBV9	TRBJ2-3	TGTGCCAGCAGCCTCCTACAGGGCATGCAGTATTTT	CASSLLQGMQYF
few	.	TRBV15	TRBJ2-5	TGTGCCACCAGCAGAGAATTGAGGGACCAAGAGACCCAGTACTTC	CATSRELRDQETQYF
.	TRBD2	TRBV28	TRBJ2-4	TGTGCCAGCAGGGGAGGGCCTGCCAAAAACATTCAGTACTTC	CASRGGPAKNIQYF
.	.	TRBV18	TRBJ1-1	TGTGCCAGCTCACCAGTGACGGCGAACACTGAAGCTTTCTTT	CASSPVTANTEAFF
once	.	TRBV7-2	TRBJ1-5	TGTGCCAGCAGCTTAGTGGGGGGGCGCGGATATCAGCCCCAGCATTTT	CASSLVGGRGYQPQHF
.	.	TRBV6-5	TRBJ2-1	TGTGCCAGCCGAGGTCAATTATACAATGAGCAGTTCTTC	CASRGQLYNEQFF
.	TRBD1	TRBV19	TRBJ1-5	TGTGCCAGCGACCGGGACAGCAGCCTTTATAGCAATCAGCCCCAGCATTTT	CASDRDSSLYSNQPQHF
.	TRBD1	TRBV7-2	TRBJ1-4	TGTGCCAGCAGCGTGGACAGGGGAAAACTGTTTTTT	CASSVDRGKLFF
.	TRBD1	TRBV11-3	TRBJ2-7	TGTGCCAGCAGCTCCGGGACAGCCTACGAGCAGTACTTC	CASSSGTAYEQYF
.	TRBD1	TRBV29-1	TRBJ2-7	TGCAGCGTTATAAGACAGGGTAACCACGAGCAGTACTTC	CSVIRQGNHEQYF
.	.	TRBV10-3	TRBJ2-1	TGTGCCATCAACCCGGAGCCGGGCTCCTACAATGAGCAGTTCTTC	CAINPEPGSYNEQFF
.	.	TRBV28	TRBJ1-5	TGTGCCAGCAGTCATAATCAGCCCCAGCATTTT	CASSHNQPQHF
.	TRBD1	TRBV7-9	TRBJ1-4	TGTGCCAGCAGCTCGGGACAGGGGGCGGATGAAAAACTGTTTTTT	CASSSGQGADEKLFF
.	.	TRBV2	TRBJ2-7	TGTGCCAGCAGCGGGGGTAACGTGCAGTACTTC	CASSGGNVQYF
.	TRBD1	TRBV28	TRBJ2-1	TGTGCCAGCAGTTTAAGGGACAGGGTTAAAAATGAGCAGTTCTTC	CASSLRDRVKNEQFF
.	.	TRBV6-5	TRBJ2-2	TGTGCCAGCAGTTACTCGATGAGGCCAGGCCCTGGGGAGCTGTTTTTT	CASSYSMRPGPGELFF
.	TRBD1	TRBV27	TRBJ2-7	TGTGCCAGCAGTTTAGCCCTCGGGACAGCCCGTAGCTCCTACGAGCAGTACTTC	CASSLALGTARSSYEQYF
.	.	TRBV4-3	TRBJ2-6	TGCGCCAGCAGCTTGGACCACTCTGGGGCCAACGTCCTGACTTTC	CASSLDHSGANVLTF
.	.	TRBV6-5	TRBJ1-1	TGTGCCAGCAGTTACCGGGGGAAGGGGAACACTGAAGCTTTCTTT	CASSYRGKGNTEAFF
.	.	TRBV2	TRBJ1-2	TGTGCCAGCAGTGGGGACGGGCCCTGGGGAGGCTACACCTTC	CASSGDGPWGGYTF
.	TRBD2	TRBV29-1	TRBJ2-3	TGCAGCGGGCGGACTAGCGGGAGAGGGTCGCAGTATTTT	CSGRTSGRGSQYF
once	.	TRBV5-8	TRBJ1-4	TGTGCCAGCAGCTCCCTCGCCGGGTATAATGAAAAACTGTTTTTT	CASSSLAGYNEKLFF
.	TRBD2	TRBV28	TRBJ2-5	TGTGCCAGCAGTTTCCGGACTAGAAGCGAGACCCAGTACTTC	CASSFRTRSETQYF
.	.	TRBV7-2	TRBJ1-3	TGTGCCAGCAGCTTAGATGGGGGACCTGGAAACACCATATATTTT	CASSLDGGPGNTIYF
.	.	TRBV19	TRBJ2-7	TGTGCCACCTCACCGGGGGACAGCTACGAGCAGTACTTC	CATSPGDSYEQYF
once	.	TRBV21-1	TRBJ2-7	TGTGCCAGCAGCATAAGCCCCGGGACGGGATCCTACGAGCAGTACTTC	CASSISPGTGSYEQYF
.	TRBD2	TRBV28	TRBJ2-2	TGTGCCAGCAGTCCGGCGGGGGGGAGCTTCGGCACCGGGGAGCTGTTTTTT	CASSPAGGSFGTGELFF
.	.	TRBV6-5	TRBJ2-2	TGTGCCAGCAGTTCGACGGGGGTTGCCACCGGGGAGCTGTTTTTT	CASSSTGVATGELFF
.	TRBD2	TRBV27	TRBJ2-1	TGTGCCAGCAGTCTTTATCACGCGGGAGGGGGTAGTGAGCAGTTCTTC	CASSLYHAGGGSEQFF
.	TRBD2	TRBV28	TRBJ2-7	TGTGCCAGCAATCAGCGGGGACCCCTCTACGAGCAGTACTTC	CASNQRGPLYEQYF
.	.	TRBV10-1	TRBJ1-4	TGCGCCAGCAGCAGCTCGGGGCAAGGAAAACTGTTTTTT	CASSSSGQGKLFF
.	TRBD2	TRBV9	TRBJ2-5	TGTGCCAGCAGCGCCGACGCAAGGACTAGCGGGCAAGAGACCCAGTACTTC	CASSADARTSGQETQYF
.	.	TRBV9	TRBJ2-2	TGTGCCAGCAGCGCGACAGTGAACACCGGGGAGCTGTTTTTT	CASSATVNTGELFF
.	TRBD1	TRBV5-8	TRBJ1-5	TGTGCCAGCAGCCGCCGGGACAGGGGACTCGGTAGCAATCAGCCCCAGCATTTT	CASSRRDRGLGSNQPQHF